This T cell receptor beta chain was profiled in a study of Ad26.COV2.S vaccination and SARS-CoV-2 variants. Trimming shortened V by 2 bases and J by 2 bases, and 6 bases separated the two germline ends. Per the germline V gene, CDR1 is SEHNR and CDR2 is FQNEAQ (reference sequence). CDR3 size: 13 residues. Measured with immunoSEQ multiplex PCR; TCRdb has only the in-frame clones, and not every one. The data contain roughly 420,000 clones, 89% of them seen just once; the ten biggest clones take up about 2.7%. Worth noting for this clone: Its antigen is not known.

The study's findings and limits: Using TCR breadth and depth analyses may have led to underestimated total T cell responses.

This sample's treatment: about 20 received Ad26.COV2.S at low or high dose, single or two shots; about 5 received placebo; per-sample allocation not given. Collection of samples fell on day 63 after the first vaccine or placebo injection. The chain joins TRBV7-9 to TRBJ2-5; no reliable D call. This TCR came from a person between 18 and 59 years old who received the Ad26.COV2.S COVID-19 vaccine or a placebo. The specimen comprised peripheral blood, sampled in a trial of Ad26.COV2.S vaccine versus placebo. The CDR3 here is CASSLTRQETQYF. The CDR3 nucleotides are TGTGCCAGCAGCTTAACCAGACAAGAGACCCAGTACTTC.